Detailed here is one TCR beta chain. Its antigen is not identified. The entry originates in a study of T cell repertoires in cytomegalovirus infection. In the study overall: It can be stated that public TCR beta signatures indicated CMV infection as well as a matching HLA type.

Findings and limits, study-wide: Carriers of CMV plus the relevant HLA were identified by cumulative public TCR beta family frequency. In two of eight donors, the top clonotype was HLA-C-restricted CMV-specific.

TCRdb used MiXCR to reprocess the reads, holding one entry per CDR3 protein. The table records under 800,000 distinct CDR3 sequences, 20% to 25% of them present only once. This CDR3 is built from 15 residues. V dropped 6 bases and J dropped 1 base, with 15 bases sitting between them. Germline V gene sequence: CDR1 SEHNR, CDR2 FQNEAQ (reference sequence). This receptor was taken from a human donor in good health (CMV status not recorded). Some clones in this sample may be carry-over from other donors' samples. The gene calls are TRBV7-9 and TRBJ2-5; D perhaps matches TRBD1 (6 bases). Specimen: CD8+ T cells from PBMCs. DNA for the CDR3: TGTGCCAGCAGGGACAACAGGGATCTCCAAGAGACCCAGTACTTC. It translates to CASRDNRDLQETQYF.